This T cell receptor (beta chain) originates from a study of ipilimumab plus nivolumab after autologous stem cell transplantation. Whole-study context: Typical patient got four to six ipilimumab doses and roughly 8 nivolumab doses (median). The DLBCL group included primary refractory and relapsed cases.

Starting 14 to 28 days after autologous transplant, ipilimumab 1 mg/kg was given. Through week 26, nivolumab 3 mg/kg IV was given weeks 1, 4, 7, 10, then biweekly. Trimming shortened V by 4 bases and J by 8 bases, and 15 bases separated the two germline ends. This CDR3 comprises 13 residues. From germline, CDR1 is SGHKS and CDR2 YYEKEE (reference sequence). Using immunoSEQ multiplex PCR, the repertoire was profiled, and TCRdb retains in-frame clones only, with some absent. Of 20,000 to 30,000 clones listed, 86% were seen once; the top ten hold around 5.2%. The receptor was derived from a male donor with diffuse large B-cell lymphoma. This specimen consisted of PBMCs, obtained in a trial of ipilimumab plus nivolumab as post-transplant consolidation. The chain links TRBV5-5 to TRBJ1-2; no clear D gene. The CDR3 DNA follows: TGTGCCAGCAGCCCGATGGTGGGGTTGGGCTACACCTTC. Translation gives CASSPMVGLGYTF.